This T cell receptor (beta chain) stems from a study of PD-1 blockade in classical Hodgkin lymphoma (dated by TCRdb to the early 2020s). The study in broad terms: Nivolumab dosing was 3 mg/kg intravenously every 2 weeks, continuing until either disease progression or unacceptable toxicity. A peripheral blood immune signature of response to PD-1 blockade in classical Hodgkin lymphoma was defined using TCR beta sequencing and CyTOF.

The table lists this clone with a count of one. What this receptor recognizes is not known. The DNA is left out, because the CDR3 cannot be placed on it with certainty; the CDR3 is given as TCRdb lists it. Genomic DNA was extracted with the Qiagen DNeasy kit from unsorted PBMCs and from negatively selected CD4+ and CD8+ fractions. TCR beta CDR3 regions were subjected to amplification by immunoSEQ multiplex PCR with primers that anneal to V and J segments. A synthetic immune receptor repertoire was used to minimize amplification bias, and any remaining bias was removed computationally after sequencing. Per the source publication's procedure: Custom Python scripts were used to quantify repertoire diversity as the Shannon entropy index. Unsorted, CD4+ and CD8+ repertoires were analyzed separately, except in combined analyses where CD4+ and CD8+ sequences were merged in silico. A clone counted as expanded when the clone's frequency after treatment rose at least 2-fold relative to C1D1, and clones undetected at baseline were given a pseudocount of 0.5. Clones with 0 or 1 copy at C1D1 were classified as singleton clones, and clones with 2 or more copies were classified as non-singleton clones. Clones expanded in unsorted samples were labelled as CD4+, CD8+ or unknown by matching protein sequences in sorted samples from the same patient. Diversity changes from C1D1 to C4D1 were tested in paired samples using Wilcoxon tests. TCRdb mirrors the immuneACCESS table, restricted to in-frame sequences. Some clones are absent from its copies; in checked studies, under half trace to an unresolved V gene, and the reason for the others is unknown. V and J calls and clone size come straight from that table; D and trimming were deduced from the DNA. The sample table shows nearly 60,000 clones, and 75% to 95% are seen once. In total, the top ten clones hold more than 9% of the sample.

Per the publication, the time point label means: cycle 2 day 1 (C2D1) of nivolumab. Every trial patient had relapsed following autologous stem cell transplantation, and prior brentuximab vedotin exposure was what differed among cohorts A, B and C. The trial cohort included 50 to 70 patients with relapsed/refractory classical Hodgkin lymphoma, and each patient had a best overall response of complete response, partial response or progressive disease. Trial patients were treated with single-agent nivolumab in the multi-cohort phase II CheckMate 205 trial. An independent review committee assessed best overall response by applying the 2007 International Working Group response criteria. Trial PBMCs were collected just before the start of nivolumab (C1D1) and during therapy at cycle 2 day 1 and cycle 4 day 1. After peripheral blood was drawn into 8 mL Vacutainer Cell Preparation Tubes, PBMCs were isolated by centrifugation and then cryopreserved.

CDR1 MNHEY and CDR2 SMNVEV were looked up in the germline V gene (reference sequence). There are 14 amino acids in the CDR3, from cysteine to phenylalanine inclusive. Results the study describes overall, beyond this receptor: Trial patients with a complete response had baseline diversity similar to that of newly diagnosed patients, while partial responders and progressors had significantly lower diversity. Diversity was lower in patients who began nivolumab less than 1 year after ASCT, so these patients were left out of later analyses to avoid confounding by immune reconstitution. Baseline TCR diversity was reported to be lower in newly diagnosed patients than in healthy donors and to be lower still in relapsed/refractory patients. A significant rise by C4D1 was seen in CD4+ but not CD8+ TCR diversity (p=0.0027 vs p=0.16), with the rise being most apparent in complete responders (p=0.02). The study covered only a single clinical trial cohort, and the causes of the repertoire differences, possibly disease activity or prior therapy, were still not defined.

Material: peripheral blood mononuclear cells (PBMCs), obtained before the second cycle of nivolumab. This receptor was obtained from a human donor with classical Hodgkin lymphoma. In this chain, TRBV27 is recombined with TRBJ2-7; the table gives TRBD2 as D, unverified against the DNA. The CDR3: CASSSGSHYYEQYF.